The 10 T cell receptor beta chains below come from one sample, sequenced in a study of human T cells and chemical hapten exposure. TCRdb re-analysed the RACE reads in MiXCR, keeping a single row per CDR3 protein. The sample records some 53,000 distinct CDR3 sequences, 8% to 13% being singletons. Described time point: patch test 1, 2 weeks after DPC sensitization. Treatment reported: therapeutic diphenylcyclopropenone sensitization with weekly scalp DPC. Total RNA was isolated from whole blood that had not been fractionated. The material was whole blood, obtained in connection with sensitization to the hapten diphenylcyclopropenone (DPC). The source is a middle-aged woman with alopecia areata. Some clones in this sample may be carry-over from other donors' samples.

The chain employs TRBV1 and TRBJ2-1; TRBD2, the table's D call, lacks a check against the DNA. TRBV1 is marked as a pseudogene. This CDR3 region has 14 residues. The CDR3 reads CTSRGLTSVLEQFF. The CDR3, as DNA: TGCACCAGCAGAGGGCTAACGAGTGTTCTTGAGCAGTTCTTC.

This clonotype came up many times. The chain is built from TRBV20-1 and TRBJ2-7, with D possibly being TRBD1 (6 bases). This CDR3 has 13 residues. Trimming left V 3 bases short and J 3 bases short, with 12 bases between. Germline lookup yields CDR1 DFQATT and CDR2 SNEGSKA (reference sequence). CDR3 amino acids: CSASTRDNYEQYF. The CDR3, as DNA: TGCAGTGCTAGTACCCGGGACAACTACGAGCAGTACTTC.

The genes are TRBV11-2 and TRBJ2-3, with 8 positions matching TRBD1. This CDR3 has 17 residues. V lost 7 bases, J lost 6 bases, and 18 bases stayed unmatched. The V gene's germline CDR1 is SGHAT and CDR2 FQNNGV. In DNA, the CDR3 is TGTGCCAGCACCCTTCGCCCCCGGACAGGGTATGTGGATACGCAGTATTTT. Protein sequence: CASTLRPRTGYVDTQYF.

This clonotype was found a few times. This chain connects TRBV18 to TRBJ2-4, with TRBD2 matching over 8 bases. The CDR3 runs 14 residues. Looked up from germline, CDR1 is KGHSH and CDR2 is LQKENI. The junction had 3 bases not matched to a gene; V was cut back by 1 base and J by 7 bases. In DNA, the CDR3 is TGTGCCAGCTCACCACTAGCGGGGATGAACATTCAGTACTTC. It codes for CASSPLAGMNIQYF.

The chain carries TRBV28 and TRBJ2-1, with unresolved D. Germline V gives CDR1 MDHEN, CDR2 SYDVKM. V lost 6 bases and J 3 bases, leaving 9 bases between the germline ends. The CDR3 is 13 amino acids. The CDR3 bases are TGTGCCAGCAGCTATGGGAACTACAATGAGCAGTTCTTC. Amino acid sequence: CASSYGNYNEQFF.

This clonotype was seen many times. The rearrangement links TRBV29-1 to TRBJ1-2, with D possibly matching TRBD1 (5 bases). This CDR3 region has 13 residues. V was clipped by 1 base and J by 6 bases, with 12 bases between them. Germline assignment: CDR1 SQVTM and CDR2 ANQGSEA. CDR3 bases: TGCAGCGTTGAAGGAGCAGGGAGGGATGGCTACACCTTC. Amino acid sequence: CSVEGAGRDGYTF.

This clonotype has a count of ten or more. This chain links TRBV6-2 or TRBV6-3 with TRBJ1-1; 9 bases line up with TRBD1. Germline CDR1 and CDR2: MNHEY and SVGEGT. The length of the CDR3 is 14 residues. Germline trimming cut 2 bases from V and 4 bases from J; bases unmatched to any gene: 2. The CDR3 reads CASSYGTGITEAFF. The CDR3, as DNA: TGTGCCAGCAGTTACGGGACAGGGATCACTGAAGCTTTCTTT.

This clonotype was counted a few times. The gene calls are TRBV6-6 and TRBJ2-1; 13 bases are a match to TRBD2. The V gene end was trimmed by 5 bases and the J gene end by 8 bases; junction bases not matched to a gene: 3. The germline gives CDR1 MNHNY, CDR2 SVGAGI (reference sequence). The CDR3 loop spans 14 amino acids. For the CDR3, the DNA is TGTGCCAGCAGTCGGACTAGCGGGGGAGATGAGCAGTTCTTC. It translates to CASSRTSGGDEQFF.

The CDR3 coding sequence is TGTGCCAGTAGTATAGTGAGTGGACGCAATCAGCCCCAGCATTTT. It codes for CASSIVSGRNQPQHF. The J gene is TRBJ1-5, the V gene TRBV19; D call uncertain. The CDR3 runs 15 residues. Germline V gives CDR1 LNHDA, CDR2 SQIVND (reference sequence). Trimming cost V 1 base and J 2 bases, with 9 bases left between them.

Only a few counts were recorded for this clonotype. The chain employs TRBV20-1 and TRBJ2-7, with 12 bases identical to TRBD2. The CDR3 sequence is 12 residues long. The germline gives CDR1 DFQATT, CDR2 SNEGSKA (reference sequence). V trimming: 8 bases; J trimming: 4 bases; junction bases outside the gene matches: 3. The CDR3 DNA sequence: TGCAGTCCCCTAGCGGGGGGGTACGAGCAGTACTTC. Translating it yields CSPLAGGYEQYF.